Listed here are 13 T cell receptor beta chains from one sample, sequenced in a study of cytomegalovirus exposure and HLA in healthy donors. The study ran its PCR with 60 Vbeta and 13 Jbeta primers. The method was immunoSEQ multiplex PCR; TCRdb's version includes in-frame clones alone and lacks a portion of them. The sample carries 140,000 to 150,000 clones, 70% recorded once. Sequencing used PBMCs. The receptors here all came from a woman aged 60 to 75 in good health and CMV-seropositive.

The CDR3 protein is CASSHDRGRETQYF. Here the CDR3 DNA reads TGTGCCAGCAGTCACGACAGGGGGCGTGAGACCCAGTACTTC. The chain employs TRBV28 and TRBJ2-5; 10 bases are a match to TRBD1. This CDR3 is 14 amino acids long. The trim removed 5 bases at V and 5 bases at J, leaving 5 bases unmatched. Germline assignment: CDR1 MDHEN and CDR2 SYDVKM.

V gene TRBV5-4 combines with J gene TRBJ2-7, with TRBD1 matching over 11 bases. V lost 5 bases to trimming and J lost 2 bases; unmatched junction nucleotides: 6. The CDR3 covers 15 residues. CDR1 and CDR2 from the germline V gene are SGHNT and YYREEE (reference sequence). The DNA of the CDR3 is TGTGCCAGCAGTTGGGGACAGGGGGGCGCCTACGAGCAGTACTTC. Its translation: CASSWGQGGAYEQYF.

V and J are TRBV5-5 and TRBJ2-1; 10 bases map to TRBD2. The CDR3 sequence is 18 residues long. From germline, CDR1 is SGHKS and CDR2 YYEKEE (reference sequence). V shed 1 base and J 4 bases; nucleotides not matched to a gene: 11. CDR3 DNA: TGTGCCAGCAGCTTGCGGGCTAGCGGGAGCGTCAAATACAATGAGCAGTTCTTC. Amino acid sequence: CASSLRASGSVKYNEQFF.

CDR3 coding DNA: TGCGGGGGGGCCACAGTCAATGAGCAGTTCTTC. The encoded protein is CGGATVNEQFF. The chain employs TRBV29-1 and TRBJ2-1, with D perhaps matching TRBD2 (7 bases). This CDR3 spans 11 amino acids. From germline, CDR1 is SQVTM and CDR2 ANQGSEA.

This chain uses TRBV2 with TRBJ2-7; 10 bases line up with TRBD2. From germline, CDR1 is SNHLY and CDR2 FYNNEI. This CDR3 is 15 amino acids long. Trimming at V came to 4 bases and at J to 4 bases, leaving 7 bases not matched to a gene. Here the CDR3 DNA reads TGTGCCAGCAGTGCTCAACCTAGCGGGAGTTACGAGCAGTACTTC. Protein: CASSAQPSGSYEQYF.

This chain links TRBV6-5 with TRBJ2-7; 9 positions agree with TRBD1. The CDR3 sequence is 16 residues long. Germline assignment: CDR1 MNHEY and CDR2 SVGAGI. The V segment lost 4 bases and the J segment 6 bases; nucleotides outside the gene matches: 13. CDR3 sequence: CASSFRPQGALGEQYF. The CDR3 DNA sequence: TGTGCCAGCAGTTTCCGACCACAGGGGGCGCTGGGCGAGCAGTACTTC.

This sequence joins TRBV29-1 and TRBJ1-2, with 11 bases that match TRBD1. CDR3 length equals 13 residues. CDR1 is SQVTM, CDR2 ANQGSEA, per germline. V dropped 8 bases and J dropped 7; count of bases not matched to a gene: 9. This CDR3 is CSPRWDRGSGYTF. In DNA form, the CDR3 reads TGCAGCCCCCGGTGGGACAGGGGGTCTGGCTACACCTTC.

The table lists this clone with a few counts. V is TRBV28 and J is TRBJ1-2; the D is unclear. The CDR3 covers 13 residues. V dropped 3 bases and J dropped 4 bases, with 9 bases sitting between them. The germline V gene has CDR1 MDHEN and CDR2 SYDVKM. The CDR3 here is CASSLAELYGYTF. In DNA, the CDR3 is TGTGCCAGCAGTTTGGCGGAACTCTATGGCTACACCTTC.

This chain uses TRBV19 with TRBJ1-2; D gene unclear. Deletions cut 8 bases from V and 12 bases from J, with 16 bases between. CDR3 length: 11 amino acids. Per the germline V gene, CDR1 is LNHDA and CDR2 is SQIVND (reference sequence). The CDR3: CASEGGLLHTF. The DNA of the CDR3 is TGTGCCAGTGAGGGCGGACTATTGCACACCTTC.

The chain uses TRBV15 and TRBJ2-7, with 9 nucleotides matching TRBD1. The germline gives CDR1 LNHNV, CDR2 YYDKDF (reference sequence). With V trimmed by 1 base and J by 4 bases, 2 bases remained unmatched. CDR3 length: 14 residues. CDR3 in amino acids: CATSRGQGEYEQYF. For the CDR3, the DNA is TGTGCCACCAGCAGAGGACAGGGGGAGTACGAGCAGTACTTC. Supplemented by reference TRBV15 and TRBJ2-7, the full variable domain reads DAMVIQNPRYQVTQFGKPVTLSCSQTLNHNVMYWYQQKSSQAPKLLFHYYDKDFNNEADTPDNFQSRRPNTSFCFLDIRSPGLGDTAMYLCATSRGQGEYEQYFGPGTRLTVT.

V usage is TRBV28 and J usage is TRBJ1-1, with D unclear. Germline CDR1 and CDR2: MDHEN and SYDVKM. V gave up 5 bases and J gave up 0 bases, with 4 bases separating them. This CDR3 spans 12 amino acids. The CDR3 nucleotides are TGTGCCAGCAGTCCCTTGAACACTGAAGCTTTCTTT. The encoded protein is CASSPLNTEAFF.

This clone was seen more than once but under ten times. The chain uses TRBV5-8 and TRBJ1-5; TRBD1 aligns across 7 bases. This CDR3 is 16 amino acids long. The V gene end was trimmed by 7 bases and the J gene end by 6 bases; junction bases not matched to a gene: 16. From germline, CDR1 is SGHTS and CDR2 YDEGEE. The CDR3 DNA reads TGTGCCAGCTCACGCGGGGGGACAGTAATTAGTCAGCCCCAGCATTTT. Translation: CASSRGGTVISQPQHF.

The CDR3 reads CASSQDEGDRRNTIYF. In DNA form, the CDR3 reads TGCGCCAGCAGCCAAGATGAAGGAGACCGTCGAAACACCATATATTTT. V and J are TRBV4-1 and TRBJ1-3, with D hard to call. The CDR3 runs to 16 residues. Trimming pared 0 bases from V and 5 bases from J, leaving 14 bases between. The germline CDR1 and CDR2 sequences are MGHRA and YSYEKL.